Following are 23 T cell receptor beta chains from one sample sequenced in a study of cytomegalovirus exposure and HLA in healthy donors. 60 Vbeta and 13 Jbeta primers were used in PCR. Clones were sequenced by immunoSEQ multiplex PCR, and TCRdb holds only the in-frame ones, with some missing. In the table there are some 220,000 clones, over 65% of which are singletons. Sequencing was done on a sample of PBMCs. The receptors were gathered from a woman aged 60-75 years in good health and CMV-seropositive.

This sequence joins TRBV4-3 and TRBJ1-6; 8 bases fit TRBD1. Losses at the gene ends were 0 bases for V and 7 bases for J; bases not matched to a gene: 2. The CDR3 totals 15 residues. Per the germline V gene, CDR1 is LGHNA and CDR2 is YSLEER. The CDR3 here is CASSQERQGNSPLHF. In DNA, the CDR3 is TGCGCCAGCAGCCAAGAAAGACAGGGGAATTCACCCCTCCACTTT.

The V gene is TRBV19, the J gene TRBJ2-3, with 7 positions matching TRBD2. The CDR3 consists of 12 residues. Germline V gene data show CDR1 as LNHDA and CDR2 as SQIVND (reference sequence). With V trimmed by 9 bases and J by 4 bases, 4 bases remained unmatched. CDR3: CASRGDPDTQYF. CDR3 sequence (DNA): TGTGCCAGCCGGGGGGACCCAGATACGCAGTATTTT.

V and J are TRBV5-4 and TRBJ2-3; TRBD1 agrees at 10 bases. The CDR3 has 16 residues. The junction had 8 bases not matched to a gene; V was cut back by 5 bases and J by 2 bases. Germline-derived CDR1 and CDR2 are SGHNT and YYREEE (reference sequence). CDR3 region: CASRGWTGGSTDTQYF. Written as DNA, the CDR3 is TGTGCCAGCAGGGGGTGGACAGGGGGTTCCACAGATACGCAGTATTTT.

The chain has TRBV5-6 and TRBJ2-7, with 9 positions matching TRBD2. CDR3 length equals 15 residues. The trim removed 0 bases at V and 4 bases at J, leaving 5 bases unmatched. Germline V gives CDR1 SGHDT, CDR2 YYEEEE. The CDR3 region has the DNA TGTGCCAGCAGCTTGGCACTAGCGGGTCTTTACGAGCAGTACTTC. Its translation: CASSLALAGLYEQYF.

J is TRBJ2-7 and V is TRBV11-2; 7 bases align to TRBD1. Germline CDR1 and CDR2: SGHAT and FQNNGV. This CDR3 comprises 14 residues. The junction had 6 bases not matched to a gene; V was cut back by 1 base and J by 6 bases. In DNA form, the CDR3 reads TGTGCCAGCAGCTTAGGTTCCAGGGGGAGCGAGCAGTACTTC. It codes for CASSLGSRGSEQYF.

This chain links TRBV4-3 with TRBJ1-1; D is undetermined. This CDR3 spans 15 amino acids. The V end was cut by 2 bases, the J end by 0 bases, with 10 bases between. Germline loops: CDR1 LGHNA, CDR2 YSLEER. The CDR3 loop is CASSQMGTLNTEAFF. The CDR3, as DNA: TGCGCCAGCAGCCAAATGGGCACCTTGAACACTGAAGCTTTCTTT.

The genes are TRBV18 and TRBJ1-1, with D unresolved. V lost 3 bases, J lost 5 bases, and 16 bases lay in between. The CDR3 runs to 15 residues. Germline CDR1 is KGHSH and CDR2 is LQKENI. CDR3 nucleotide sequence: TGTGCCAGCTCACCTCGGGGTAAAGGTGGTACTGAAGCTTTCTTT. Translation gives CASSPRGKGGTEAFF.

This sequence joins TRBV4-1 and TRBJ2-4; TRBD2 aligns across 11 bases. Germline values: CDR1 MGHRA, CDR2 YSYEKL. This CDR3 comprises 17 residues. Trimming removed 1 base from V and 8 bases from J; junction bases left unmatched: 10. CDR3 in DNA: TGCGCCAGCAGCCAAGCGGCCACTAGCGGGAGTGGGGACATTCAGTACTTC. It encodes CASSQAATSGSGDIQYF.

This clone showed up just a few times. CDR3 nucleotides: TGTGCCAGCAGCCCCGGGTCTAGGTACGAGCAGTACTTC. Its translation is CASSPGSRYEQYF. The chain recombines TRBV7-9 with TRBJ2-7, with no clear D. V was cut by 5 bases and J by 4 bases, with 12 bases left in between. Germline V gene sequence: CDR1 SEHNR, CDR2 FQNEAQ (reference sequence). This CDR3 contains 13 residues.

CDR3: CASSQDGGTQYF. CDR3 coding DNA: TGTGCCAGCAGCCAAGACGGAGGGACCCAGTACTTC. V gene TRBV4-2 combines with J gene TRBJ2-5, with D perhaps matching TRBD2 (5 bases). The germline V and J ends were trimmed by 0 bases and 7 bases, with 6 bases remaining between them. Germline V lookup: CDR1 LGHNA, CDR2 YNFKEQ. The length of the CDR3 is 12 residues.

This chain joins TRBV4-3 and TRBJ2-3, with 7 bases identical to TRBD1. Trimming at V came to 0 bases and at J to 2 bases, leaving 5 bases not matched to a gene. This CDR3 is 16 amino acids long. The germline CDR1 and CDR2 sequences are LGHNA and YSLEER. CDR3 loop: CASSQEHQGDTDTQYF. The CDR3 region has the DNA TGCGCCAGCAGCCAAGAACACCAGGGGGACACAGATACGCAGTATTTT.

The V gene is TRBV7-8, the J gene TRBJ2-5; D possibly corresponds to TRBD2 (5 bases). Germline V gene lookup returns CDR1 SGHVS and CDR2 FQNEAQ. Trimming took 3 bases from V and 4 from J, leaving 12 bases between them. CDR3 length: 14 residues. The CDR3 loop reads CASSLRAGPETQYF. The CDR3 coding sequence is TGTGCCAGCAGCTTGCGGGCGGGCCCAGAGACCCAGTACTTC.

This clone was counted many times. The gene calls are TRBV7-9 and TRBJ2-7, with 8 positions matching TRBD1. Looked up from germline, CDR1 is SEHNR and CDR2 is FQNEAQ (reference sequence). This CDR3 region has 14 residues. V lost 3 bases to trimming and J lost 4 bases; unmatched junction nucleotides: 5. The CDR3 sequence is CASSLTGVQYEQYF. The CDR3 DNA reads TGTGCCAGCAGCTTGACAGGGGTACAATACGAGCAGTACTTC.

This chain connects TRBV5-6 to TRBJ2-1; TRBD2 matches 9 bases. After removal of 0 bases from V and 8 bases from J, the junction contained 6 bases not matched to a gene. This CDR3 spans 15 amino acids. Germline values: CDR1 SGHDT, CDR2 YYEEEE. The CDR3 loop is CASSLAPAGGDEQFF. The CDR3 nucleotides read TGTGCCAGCAGCTTGGCCCCAGCGGGAGGCGATGAGCAGTTCTTC.

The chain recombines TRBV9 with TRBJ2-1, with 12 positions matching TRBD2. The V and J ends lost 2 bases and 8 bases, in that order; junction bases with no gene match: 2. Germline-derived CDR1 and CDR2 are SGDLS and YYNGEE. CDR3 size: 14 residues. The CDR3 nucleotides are TGTGCCAGCAGCGTCGGGACTAGCGGGTATGAGCAGTTCTTC. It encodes CASSVGTSGYEQFF.

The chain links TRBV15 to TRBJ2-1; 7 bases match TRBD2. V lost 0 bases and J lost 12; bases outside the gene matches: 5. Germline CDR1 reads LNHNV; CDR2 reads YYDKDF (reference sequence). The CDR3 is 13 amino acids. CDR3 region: CATSRDQGGGQFF. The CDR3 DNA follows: TGTGCCACCAGCAGAGATCAGGGCGGGGGGCAGTTCTTC.

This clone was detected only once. CDR3 amino acids: CASSYGRGGGNQPQHF. The CDR3 DNA follows: TGTGCCAGCAGTTACGGGCGGGGTGGGGGCAATCAGCCCCAGCATTTT. The gene calls are TRBV6-5 and TRBJ1-5; D ambiguous. The germline V gene has CDR1 MNHEY and CDR2 SVGAGI. The CDR3 sequence is 16 residues long. V shed 2 bases and J shed 2 bases, with 13 bases lying between them.

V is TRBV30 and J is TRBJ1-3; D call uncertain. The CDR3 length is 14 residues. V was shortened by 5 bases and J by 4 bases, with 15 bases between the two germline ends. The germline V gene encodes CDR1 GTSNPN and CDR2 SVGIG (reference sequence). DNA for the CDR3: TGTGCCTGGCTGGCCGGTCCAGGAGGAAACACCATATATTTT. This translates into CAWLAGPGGNTIYF.

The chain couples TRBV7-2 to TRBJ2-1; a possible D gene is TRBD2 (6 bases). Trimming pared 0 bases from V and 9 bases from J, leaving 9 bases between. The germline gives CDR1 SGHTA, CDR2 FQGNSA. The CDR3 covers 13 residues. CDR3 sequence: CASSLAGGGEQFF. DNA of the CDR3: TGTGCCAGCAGCTTAGCCGGGGGTGGTGAGCAGTTCTTC.

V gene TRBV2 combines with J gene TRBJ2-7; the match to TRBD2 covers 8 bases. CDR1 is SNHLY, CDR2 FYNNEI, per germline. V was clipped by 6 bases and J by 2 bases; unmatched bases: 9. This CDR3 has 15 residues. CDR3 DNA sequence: TGTGCCAGCAGCTCCGGACTAGCCTATGCCTACGAGCAGTACTTC. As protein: CASSSGLAYAYEQYF.

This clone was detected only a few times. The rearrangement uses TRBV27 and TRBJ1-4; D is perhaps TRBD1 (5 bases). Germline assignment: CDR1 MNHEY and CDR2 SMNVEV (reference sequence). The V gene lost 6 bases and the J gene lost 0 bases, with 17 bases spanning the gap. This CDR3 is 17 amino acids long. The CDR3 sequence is CASRTWGGDATNEKLFF. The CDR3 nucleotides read TGTGCCAGCAGGACCTGGGGGGGGGATGCAACTAATGAAAAACTGTTTTTT.

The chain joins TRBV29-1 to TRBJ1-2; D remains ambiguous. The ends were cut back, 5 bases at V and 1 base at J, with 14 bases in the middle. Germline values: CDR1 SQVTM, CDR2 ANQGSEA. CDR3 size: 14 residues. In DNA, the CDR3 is TGCAGCGTTACAGAACGTCAGGTTAACTATGGCTACACCTTC. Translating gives CSVTERQVNYGYTF.

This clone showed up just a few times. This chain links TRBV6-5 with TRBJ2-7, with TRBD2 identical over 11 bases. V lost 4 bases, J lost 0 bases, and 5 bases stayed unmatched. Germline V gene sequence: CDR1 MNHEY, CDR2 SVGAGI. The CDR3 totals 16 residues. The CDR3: CASSSHSGGASYEQYF. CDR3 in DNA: TGTGCCAGCAGTTCCCATAGCGGGGGGGCCTCCTACGAGCAGTACTTC.